The T cell receptor (beta chain) under discussion was sequenced for a study of blood T cell repertoires in COVID-19. As for the study in general: The study drew acute and convalescent COVID-19 samples from the United States, Italy and Spain.

In the source study's methods: For nucleated cells, counts were estimated from reference gene primer amplification. The repertoire was sequenced with immunoSEQ multiplex PCR; TCRdb's copy has only in-frame clones and lacks some. Clone size and the V and J calls come from that table; the DNA yielded D and trimming. Of some 250,000 clones listed, 81% are singletons. The CDR3 has 15 amino acids. CDR1 is SGHKS, CDR2 YYEKEE, per germline (reference sequence). V was clipped by 1 base and J by 0 bases; unmatched bases: 4. The J gene is TRBJ2-7, the V gene TRBV5-5; 7 bases line up with TRBD2. The sequencing sample was made of peripheral blood. The sequence derives from a woman at least 80 years old with acute or convalescent COVID-19. Here the CDR3 reads CASSLPGGLSYEQYF. CDR3 nucleotide sequence: TGTGCCAGCAGCTTGCCGGGAGGCCTCTCCTACGAGCAGTACTTC. The full variable domain, completed using reference TRBV5-5 and TRBJ2-7, is DAGVTQSPTHLIKTRGQQVTLRCSPISGHKSVSWYQQVLGQGPQFIFQYYEKEERGRGNFPDRFSARQFPNYSSELNVNALLLGDSALYLCASSLPGGLSYEQYFGPGTRLTVT.